This T cell receptor (beta chain) was recovered during a study of circulating and synovial CD4+ cells in juvenile arthritis (dated by TCRdb to the mid-2010s). Study-wide context: TCRbeta CDR3 repertoires of circulating HLA-DR+ CD4 T cells, bulk blood CD4 T cells and synovial CD4 T cells were compared within each patient. Repertoire sequencing aimed to confirm that a circulating synovial-like CD4 T cell subset was enriched in synovial clonotypes. Summary of the overall study and its limitations: Because overlap with synovium rose as sequencing depth increased, the measured fractions of shared clonotypes likely underestimated the overlap of the full repertoire. Synovial and circulating pathogenic-like lymphocyte repertoires were less diverse than bulk blood CD4 repertoires, with some CPL samples as oligoclonal as synovium. The difference between circulating pathogenic-like lymphocytes and bulk blood T cells was not detected by traditional Vbeta family usage analysis. Because CPL samples and bulk blood CD4 samples differed in T cell genome counts by at least an order of magnitude, sample-size effects were addressed. Circulating pathogenic-like lymphocytes clustered with synovial T cells and shared a substantially higher fraction of CDR3 sequences with synovium than bulk blood.

Including the terminal cysteine and phenylalanine, the CDR3 comprises 14 residues. Only CDR3 DNA is held: 42 bases, read in frame from base 1. Trimming accounts for 8 bases at V and 1 base at J, while the number of junction bases matched to no gene is 3. Taken from the germline V gene (reference sequence), the CDR1 and CDR2 loops are MNHNY and SVGAGI. Libraries were built with the immunoSEQ multiplex PCR assay. TCRbeta CDR3 sequencing was performed as a commercial service by an external provider. On the authors' methods: The analyses used productive nucleotide sequences together with amino acid sequences obtained by in silico translation. Diversity was measured with Renyi entropy across alpha values, using the median of 200 repeated subsamples to equalise sample size. The distance between each pair of repertoires was calculated as one minus the Chao-modified Jaccard index, which corrects for under-sampling, and this distance was used for clustering. Frequency-weighted overlap with synovial clonotypes was calculated across 200 sample sizes, using 200 draws without replacement for each, and the value reported was the one at the size of the smaller sample. In TCRdb, the immuneACCESS table is reduced to in-frame sequences with V and J assigned. These tables do not hold every clone; where another copy was compared, an unresolved V gene accounts for under half, and the others remain unexplained. That table furnishes V, J and clone size, whereas the DNA furnished D and trimming. Here the sample has tens of thousands of clones; 93% occur a single time. Together, the top ten hold 2.9% of the sample.

Donors of the sequenced samples were patients with active juvenile idiopathic arthritis. Cells were sorted immediately after thawing, with dead cells excluded using Live/Dead Fixable Near-IR Stain. Points on this clone: Its recognized antigen is unknown. No base quality values were provided; no much bigger clone lies one nucleotide off.

Sequenced sample: CD4+ T cells from blood. The rearranged segments are TRBV6-6 and TRBJ2-1, with 9 middle bases fitting TRBD1. The clonotype originates from a human donor with juvenile idiopathic arthritis. The CDR3 region has the sequence CASQQGASYNEQFF. The DNA sequence reads TGTGCCAGCCAACAGGGGGCTTCCTACAATGAGCAGTTCTTC.